The 5 T cell receptor beta chains below were found in one sample sequenced in a study of T cell clones after liver transplantation. Assay: immunoSEQ multiplex PCR; the TCRdb copy retains only in-frame clones and omits some. The table lists more than 95,000 clones, around 84% of them singletons. The sequencing used CD4+ T cells from blood, collected approximately 43 months after liver transplant. All receptors derive from a human patient who received a liver transplant. Some T cells may possibly be graft donor cells.

This sequence joins TRBV5-4 and TRBJ1-2, with 7 nucleotides matching TRBD1. Germline CDR1 reads SGHNT; CDR2 reads YYREEE (reference sequence). CDR3 length: 14 residues. The V gene end was trimmed by 4 bases and the J gene end by 1 base; junction bases not matched to a gene: 4. DNA for the CDR3: TGTGCCAGCAGCCCCGGACAGGTTAACTATGGCTACACCTTC. This translates into CASSPGQVNYGYTF.

The rearrangement joins TRBV21-1 to TRBJ1-1; TRBD1, the table's D call, lacks a check against the DNA. TRBV21-1 is a documented pseudogene. The CDR3 covers 19 residues. The CDR3 loop is CASSKAAYRALRMNTEAFF. As DNA, the CDR3 is TGTGCCAGCAGCAAAGCAGCCTACAGGGCCCTTCGTATGAACACTGAAGCTTTCTTT.

The rearrangement joins TRBV29-1 to TRBJ2-2, with D possibly TRBD2 on 6 matching bases. CDR1 is SQVTM and CDR2 is ANQGSEA in the germline V gene. V lost 7 bases and J lost 2, with 14 bases in between. The CDR3 sequence is 14 residues long. CDR3 loop: CSGGDGGNTGELFF. The CDR3 coding sequence is TGCAGCGGCGGGGACGGGGGAAACACCGGGGAGCTGTTTTTT.

The chain uses TRBV21-1 and TRBJ1-1; no check of the table's D call, TRBD1, against the DNA was made. TRBV21-1 is labeled a pseudogene. This CDR3 has 16 residues. The CDR3 loop is CASSKVGRGWVTEAFF. The CDR3 nucleotides are TGTGCCAGCAGCAAAGTTGGCAGGGGGTGGGTCACTGAAGCTTTCTTT.

V usage is TRBV7-9 and J usage is TRBJ1-1; 7 bases map to TRBD1. With 3 bases clipped from V and 2 bases from J, the junction kept 9 bases outside the gene matches. This CDR3 is 16 amino acids long. The germline V gene encodes CDR1 SEHNR and CDR2 FQNEAQ (reference sequence). The CDR3 reads CASSFAGRGPNTEAFF. The CDR3 region has the DNA TGTGCCAGCAGCTTCGCAGGGAGGGGGCCCAACACTGAAGCTTTCTTT.